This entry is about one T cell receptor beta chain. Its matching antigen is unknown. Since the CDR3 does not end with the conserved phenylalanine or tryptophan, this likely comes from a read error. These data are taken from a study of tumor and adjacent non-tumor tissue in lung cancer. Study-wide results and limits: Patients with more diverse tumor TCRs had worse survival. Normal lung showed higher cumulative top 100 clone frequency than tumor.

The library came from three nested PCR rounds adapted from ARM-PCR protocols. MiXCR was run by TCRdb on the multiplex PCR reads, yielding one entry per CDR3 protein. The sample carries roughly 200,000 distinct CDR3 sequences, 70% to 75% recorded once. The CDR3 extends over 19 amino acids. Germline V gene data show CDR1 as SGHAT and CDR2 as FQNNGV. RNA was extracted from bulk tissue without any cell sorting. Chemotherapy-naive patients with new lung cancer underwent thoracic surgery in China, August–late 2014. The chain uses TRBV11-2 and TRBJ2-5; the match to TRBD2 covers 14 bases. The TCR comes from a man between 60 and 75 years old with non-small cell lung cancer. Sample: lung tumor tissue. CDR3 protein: CASSSGLAGGQPHRETQYL. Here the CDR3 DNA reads TGTGCCAGCAGCTCCGGACTAGCGGGGGGTCAACCGCACAGAGAGACTCAGTACTTA.